This T cell receptor beta chain was captured by sequencing in a study of blood T cell repertoires in COVID-19. TCRdb keeps only in-frame clones here, not all; method: immunoSEQ multiplex PCR. The sample lists roughly 670,000 clones; about 87% were seen once. The CDR3 is 12 amino acids. The germline V gene encodes CDR1 KGHSH and CDR2 LQKENI. Trimming stripped 3 bases from V and 1 base from J, with 2 bases between. What was sequenced was peripheral blood. This TCR was recovered from a woman aged 18-29 years with acute or convalescent COVID-19. V usage is TRBV18 and J usage is TRBJ2-3; D gene ambiguous. This CDR3 reads CASSPGTDTQYF. The CDR3 DNA reads as TGTGCCAGCTCACCCGGCACAGATACGCAGTATTTT.